Included here is one TCR beta chain sequence, with context. Its antigen is currently not known. Base qualities are not at hand, and no much larger clone is one base apart. These data belong to a study of response to subunit inactivated influenza vaccine listed by TCRdb under 2018. A note on the overall study: The study used deep quantitative T cell receptor repertoire profiling to track responses to a trivalent subunit inactivated influenza vaccine.

Overall study results and their limits: According to the authors, only a limited number of new T cells may be recruited by each seasonal influenza vaccination.

The receptor library was made with RT-PCR. Reads for this sample came from an Illumina HiSeq 2500. The raw public reads went through TCRdb reprocessing: fastp at Q25, MiXCR clone calling, in-frame beta chains kept. Records with the same CDR3 protein are collapsed into one entry carrying the most frequent genes and DNA. In this sample the table shows hundreds of thousands of distinct CDR3 sequences, approximately 18% of which occur a single time. The ten largest clones add up to approximately 10% of the sample. Counted from cysteine to phenylalanine, this CDR3 has 15 amino acids. CDR3 DNA is the only sequence kept; it has 45 bases, read in frame from the first base. V is trimmed back by 2 bases and J by 6 bases, and the junction contains 6 bases that no gene match accounts for.

Sequenced here: PBMCs from blood, sampled more than 4 days after vaccination. This TCR was sampled from a man aged 45-65 years who received an inactivated influenza vaccine. Donor details come from another sample of the same person, matched by shared clones. The sequence is built from TRBV12-3 or TRBV12-4 and TRBJ1-1, and 10 junction bases match TRBD1. CDR3 region: CASSLSQTGGSEAFF. The DNA sequence is TGTGCCAGCAGTTTATCCCAGACAGGGGGCTCTGAAGCTTTCTTT.